Each of the 10 T cell receptor beta chains below was sequenced from the same sample in a study of OX40 agonist ivuxolimab in advanced cancers. Profiled with immunoSEQ multiplex PCR; TCRdb holds only in-frame clones, not every one. The sample consists of fewer than 70,000 clones, approximately 86% of them appearing once. This specimen consisted of CD4+ or CD8+ T cells sorted from blood, obtained in a trial of the OX40 agonist ivuxolimab. Every receptor here comes from an adult with an advanced solid tumor such as melanoma, head and neck, liver or kidney cancer.

This clone was observed a few times. The chain joins TRBV10-2 to TRBJ2-7, with TRBD1 matching over 7 bases. Germline CDR1 WSHSY, CDR2 SAAADI. CDR3 length equals 12 residues. V was pared by 5 bases and J by 5 bases, with 3 bases of the junction left unmatched. The CDR3 DNA reads TGCGCCAGCAGTACGAGGGGGCACGAGCAGTACTTC. Translation gives CASSTRGHEQYF.

The chain employs TRBV7-9 and TRBJ2-1; 9 bases map to TRBD1. The CDR3 runs 19 residues. The V gene's germline CDR1 is SEHNR and CDR2 FQNEAQ (reference sequence). Trimming at V came to 6 bases and at J to 3 bases, leaving 18 bases not matched to a gene. The CDR3 loop reads CASSGTGTGLTGFYNEQFF. DNA for the CDR3: TGTGCCAGCAGTGGAACCGGGACAGGGTTAACGGGATTCTACAATGAGCAGTTCTTC.

The rearrangement links TRBV10-1 to TRBJ1-2; TRBD1 matches at 8 bases. The CDR3 totals 16 residues. CDR1 is WNHNN, CDR2 SYGVQD, per germline (reference sequence). J gave up 2 bases and V 2 bases, and 7 bases lay outside the gene matches. Written as DNA, the CDR3 is TGCGCCAGCAGTGAGGATCACAGGGGGAACAACTATGGCTACACCTTC. Protein sequence: CASSEDHRGNNYGYTF.

The chain couples TRBV10-2 to TRBJ2-7, with 7 bases that match TRBD2. The CDR3 length is 17 residues. The junction had 10 bases not matched to a gene; V was cut back by 2 bases and J by 0 bases. The germline CDR1 and CDR2 sequences are WSHSY and SAAADI. The CDR3: CASSEGLRERDSYEQYF. The CDR3, as DNA: TGCGCCAGCAGTGAGGGCCTACGCGAGCGGGACTCCTACGAGCAGTACTTC.

The chain combines TRBV10-3 with TRBJ1-3; 8 bases map to TRBD1. Germline values: CDR1 ENHRY, CDR2 SYGVKD. Germline trimming cut 3 bases from V and 0 bases from J; bases unmatched to any gene: 4. CDR3 size: 16 residues. CDR3 nucleotide sequence: TGTGCCATCAGTGACCCGGGACAGGTCTCTGGAAACACCATATATTTT. Translation gives CAISDPGQVSGNTIYF.

The rearrangement uses TRBV6-6 and TRBJ1-4; TRBD1 matches at 10 bases. J lost 6 bases, V lost 3 bases, and 4 bases had no gene match. The CDR3 covers 15 residues. Germline-derived CDR1 and CDR2 are MNHNY and SVGAGI (reference sequence). DNA of the CDR3: TGTGCCAGCAGTTATGACAGGGGGCCGTATGAAAAACTGTTTTTT. This sequence encodes CASSYDRGPYEKLFF.

The chain employs TRBV9 and TRBJ2-7, with D maybe TRBD2 (6 bases). The germline gives CDR1 SGDLS, CDR2 YYNGEE. V gave up 5 bases and J gave up 4 bases, with 13 bases separating them. There are 13 residues in the CDR3. Written as DNA, the CDR3 is TGTGCCAGCAGTGTGGCGGGGAGATACGAGCAGTACTTC. Protein sequence: CASSVAGRYEQYF.

Only a few counts were recorded for this clone. The chain carries TRBV18 and TRBJ2-5; 9 nucleotides match TRBD1. The length of the CDR3 is 16 residues. Germline V gene sequence: CDR1 KGHSH, CDR2 LQKENI. The V and J ends lost 3 bases and 4 bases, in that order; junction bases with no gene match: 9. CDR3 DNA: TGTGCCAGCTCACCTCCGACCGGGACAGGGAGAGAGACCCAGTACTTC. It translates to CASSPPTGTGRETQYF.

This clone was recorded once. The rearrangement links TRBV11-2 to TRBJ2-1; 7 positions match TRBD2. V shed 5 bases and J 4 bases; nucleotides not matched to a gene: 8. CDR3 length: 15 amino acids. Germline-derived CDR1 and CDR2 are SGHAT and FQNNGV. CDR3 bases: TGTGCCAGCAGCGCAAACCTAGCGGCTTACAATGAGCAGTTCTTC. Its translation is CASSANLAAYNEQFF.

The chain uses TRBV7-9 and TRBJ2-1; 9 bases are a match to TRBD1. V shed 1 base, J shed 5 bases, and the junction held 6 bases outside the gene matches. The CDR3 totals 16 residues. Germline lookup yields CDR1 SEHNR and CDR2 FQNEAQ (reference sequence). Written as DNA, the CDR3 is TGTGCCAGCAGCTTAGATCCGGGACAGGGAGACAATGAGCAGTTCTTC. It translates to CASSLDPGQGDNEQFF.